Listed below are T cell receptor beta chains from one sample, sequenced in a study of brain T cells in children with intractable seizures. TCRdb's table, derived via immunoSEQ multiplex PCR, lists solely in-frame clones and lacks some. This sample has 110,000 or so clones, with approximately 94% found just once. This specimen was peripheral blood, taken at surgery. Receptors originate from a boy under two years old with hemimegalencephaly and intractable seizures. CDR3s include the opening cysteine and the closing phenylalanine or tryptophan. A D gene is named only where the DNA matches it firmly. Clone size, where shown, is once, few, many, or a class for clones that have expanded.

- TRBJ1-4 TRBV27 TRBD1 CASRSLTGENEKLFF TGTGCCAGCCGCTCTTTGACAGGGGAAAATGAAAAACTGTTTTTT
few TRBJ1-2 TRBV19 - CASTPAGNGYGYTF TGTGCCAGTACTCCGGCAGGCAACGGCTATGGCTACACCTTC
once TRBJ1-2 TRBV18 - CASSPLGAANYGYTF TGTGCCAGCTCACCTCTGGGGGCGGCTAACTATGGCTACACCTTC
- TRBJ1-2 TRBV7-3 - CASSLTGEVDTF TGTGCCAGCAGCTTAACGGGCGAGGTTGACACCTTC
- TRBJ1-1 TRBV6-1 - CASSEAVNTEAFF TGTGCCAGCAGTGAAGCCGTGAACACTGAAGCTTTCTTT
- TRBJ2-3 TRBV29-1 TRBD2 CSVDPVLAGFTDTQYF TGCAGCGTTGATCCCGTCCTAGCGGGCTTCACAGATACGCAGTATTTT
- TRBJ2-2 TRBV28 - CASSLSRIRTGELFF TGTGCCAGCAGTCTTTCCAGAATCAGGACCGGGGAGCTGTTTTTT
- TRBJ2-4 TRBV5-1 TRBD1 CASSFWTGGIQYF TGCGCCAGCAGCTTTTGGACAGGGGGCATTCAGTACTTC
- TRBJ2-7 TRBV28 TRBD1 CASSPEGTGGYEQYF TGTGCCAGCAGTCCAGAGGGGACAGGGGGCTACGAGCAGTACTTC
- TRBJ2-3 TRBV27 TRBD2 CASTYLGGTDTQYF TGTGCCAGCACCTACTTGGGAGGGACAGATACGCAGTATTTT
- TRBJ2-7 TRBV7-2 TRBD2 CASSLAGVYEQYF TGTGCCAGCAGTTTAGCGGGAGTCTACGAGCAGTACTTC
- TRBJ2-4 TRBV4-3 - CASSQDVGGTKNIQYF TGCGCCAGCAGCCAAGACGTGGGGGGAACCAAAAACATTCAGTACTTC
- TRBJ2-4 TRBV19 TRBD2 CASSLPFGLARDNIQYF TGTGCCAGTAGTTTGCCCTTTGGACTAGCGAGGGATAACATTCAGTACTTC
- TRBJ1-4 TRBV28 - CASSFVGRNEKLFF TGTGCCAGCAGTTTCGTCGGCAGGAATGAAAAACTGTTTTTT
- TRBJ2-3 TRBV6-2/TRBV6-3 - CASSYFRGSYRLDTQYF TGTGCCAGCAGTTACTTTAGGGGCAGCTATCGGTTAGATACGCAGTATTTT
few TRBJ1-1 TRBV19 - CASSKGNTEAFF TGTGCCAGTAGTAAGGGAAACACTGAAGCTTTCTTT
- TRBJ1-6 TRBV9 TRBD1 CASSGDRVNSPLHF TGTGCCAGCAGCGGGGACAGGGTTAATTCACCCCTCCACTTT
- TRBJ2-5 TRBV4-1 TRBD2 CASSQDGAGGEETQYF TGCGCCAGCAGCCAAGATGGGGCGGGAGGGGAAGAGACCCAGTACTTC
- TRBJ2-7 TRBV7-6 - CASTPPSRSYEQYF TGTGCCAGCACCCCCCCGTCTAGGTCCTACGAGCAGTACTTC
- TRBJ2-7 TRBV28 - CASSPRREINEQYF TGTGCCAGCAGTCCCCGTAGGGAGATCAACGAGCAGTACTTC
- TRBJ2-2 TRBV19 - CASSIVGAGELFF TGTGCCAGTAGTATAGTTGGGGCCGGGGAGCTGTTTTTT
- TRBJ2-7 TRBV27 TRBD1 CASRNRTGGNEQYF TGTGCCAGCAGAAACCGGACAGGTGGGAACGAGCAGTACTTC
once TRBJ1-5 TRBV19 - CASSIGRNSNQPQHF TGTGCCAGTAGTATAGGAAGGAATAGCAATCAGCCCCAGCATTTT
- TRBJ2-1 TRBV20-1 TRBD2 CSAPERERQFF TGCAGTGCCCCCGAGCGGGAAAGGCAGTTCTTC
- TRBJ1-6 TRBV19 - CASSTEGSYNSPLHF TGTGCCAGTAGTACGGAGGGGTCCTATAATTCACCCCTCCACTTT
once TRBJ2-3 TRBV10-3 - CAISEREMTDTQYF TGTGCCATCAGTGAGCGGGAGATGACAGATACGCAGTATTTT
- TRBJ2-3 TRBV12-3/TRBV12-4 - CASSPGADTQYF TGTGCCAGCAGCCCTGGTGCGGATACGCAGTATTTT
- TRBJ1-1 TRBV28 - CASSLSGGARNTEAFF TGTGCCAGCAGTCTATCGGGGGGGGCGAGGAACACTGAAGCTTTCTTT
- TRBJ1-1 TRBV5-6 TRBD1 CASSNRQGYDTEAFF TGTGCCAGCAGCAACAGACAGGGTTACGACACTGAAGCTTTCTTT
- TRBJ2-5 TRBV27 - CASSLFGKETQYF TGTGCCAGCAGTTTATTCGGGAAGGAGACCCAGTACTTC
- TRBJ1-6 TRBV5-5 - CASRPKLSSYNSPLHF TGTGCCAGCAGGCCTAAACTGAGCTCCTATAATTCACCCCTCCACTTT
- TRBJ2-1 TRBV24-1 TRBD2 CATSGRRGGRSSSYNEQFF TGTGCCACCAGTGGTAGACGAGGCGGGAGGTCCAGCTCCTACAATGAGCAGTTCTTC
once TRBJ1-5 TRBV6-2/TRBV6-3 - CASSYALGDQPQHF TGTGCCAGCAGTTACGCCTTGGGGGATCAGCCCCAGCATTTT
- TRBJ2-2 TRBV11-2 TRBD2 CASSQVRGAGELFF TGTGCCAGCAGCCAAGTTCGGGGGGCCGGGGAGCTGTTTTTT
- TRBJ1-1 TRBV7-2 - CASSPDTMGVTEAFF TGTGCCAGCAGCCCGGACACCATGGGGGTCACTGAAGCTTTCTTT
- TRBJ1-2 TRBV5-6 - CASSLGQNYGYTF TGTGCCAGCAGCTTGGGACAGAACTATGGCTACACCTTC
- TRBJ2-5 TRBV5-5 - CASSSLRLNQETQYF TGTGCCAGCAGTTCCCTTAGACTAAATCAAGAGACCCAGTACTTC
- TRBJ2-5 TRBV3-1/TRBV3-2 - CASSPPDNQETQYF TGTGCCAGCAGCCCCCCTGACAACCAAGAGACCCAGTACTTC
- TRBJ1-5 TRBV4-3 - CASSHQGLEGPVCWPQHF TGCGCCAGCAGTCACCAAGGGCTTGAGGGCCCCGTGTGTTGGCCCCAGCATTTT
- TRBJ1-6 TRBV5-1 TRBD1 CASSLAGTGGSPLHF TGCGCCAGCAGCTTGGCTGGGACAGGGGGTTCACCCCTCCACTTT
- TRBJ2-1 TRBV7-8 TRBD1 CASSSGTGGIDEQFF TGTGCCAGCAGCTCCGGGACAGGGGGCATCGATGAGCAGTTCTTC
- TRBJ2-7 TRBV21-1 - CASSDVGQGGREQYF TGTGCCAGCAGTGACGTGGGACAGGGGGGTAGGGAGCAGTACTTC
- TRBJ1-5 TRBV27 TRBD1 CASSGRTGHQPQHF TGTGCCAGCAGCGGCAGGACAGGGCACCAGCCCCAGCATTTT
- TRBJ1-5 TRBV28 - CASTFRVSSNQPQHF TGTGCCAGCACATTTAGAGTTTCTAGCAATCAGCCCCAGCATTTT